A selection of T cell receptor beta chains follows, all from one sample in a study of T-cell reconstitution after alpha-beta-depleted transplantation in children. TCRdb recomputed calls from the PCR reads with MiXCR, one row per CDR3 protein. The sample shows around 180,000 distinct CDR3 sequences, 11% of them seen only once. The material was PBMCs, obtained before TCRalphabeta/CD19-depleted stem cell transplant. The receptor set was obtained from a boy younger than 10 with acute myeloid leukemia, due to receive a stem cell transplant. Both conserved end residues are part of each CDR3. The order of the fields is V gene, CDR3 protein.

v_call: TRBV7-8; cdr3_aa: CASHSTGGDETQYF
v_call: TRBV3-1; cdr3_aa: CASSRDRVSGNTIYF
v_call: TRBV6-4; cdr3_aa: CASSGGYRLMNTEAFF
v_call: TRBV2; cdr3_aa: CASSWTETDTQYF
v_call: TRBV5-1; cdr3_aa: CASSLEIYQETQYF
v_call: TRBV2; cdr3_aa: CASSEEEFHGYTF
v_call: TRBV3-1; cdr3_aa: CASSQSRSEQYF
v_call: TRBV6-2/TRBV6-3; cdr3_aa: CASTLGTQPRETQYF
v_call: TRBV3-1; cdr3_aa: CASTLPEERVLRPNFSGNTIYF
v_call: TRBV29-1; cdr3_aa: CSVQEVRTSRAFF
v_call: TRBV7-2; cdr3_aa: CASSSDRRNYGYTF
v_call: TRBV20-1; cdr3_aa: CSAPDPVSNQPQHF
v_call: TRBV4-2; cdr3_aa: CASSPRDLSNTQYF
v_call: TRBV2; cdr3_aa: CASKSDRGRDTEAFF
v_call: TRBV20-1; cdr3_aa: CSAKTGGTSGNTIYF
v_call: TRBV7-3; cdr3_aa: CASSSTGPQETQYF
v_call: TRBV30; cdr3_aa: CAWSSGGSYEQYF
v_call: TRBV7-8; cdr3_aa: CASSLLRTGEANYGYTF
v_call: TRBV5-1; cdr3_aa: CASSATGTQETQYF
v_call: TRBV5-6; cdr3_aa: CASSQRALVEQFF
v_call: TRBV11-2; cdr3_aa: CASSLRGRSTDEQYF
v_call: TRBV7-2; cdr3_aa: CASSVLSGRTTDTQYF
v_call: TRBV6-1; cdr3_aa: CASSYGTAYNYGYTF
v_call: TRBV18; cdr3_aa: CASSLGTLGANEQFF
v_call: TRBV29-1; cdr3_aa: CSVGMGGAQPQHF
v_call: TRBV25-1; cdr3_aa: CASIRSGTYEQYF
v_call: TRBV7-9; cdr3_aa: CASSPDRGLGSPLHF
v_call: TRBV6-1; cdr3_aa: CATSPTAGHPGELFF
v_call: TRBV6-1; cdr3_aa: CASSEMGQLYNEQFF
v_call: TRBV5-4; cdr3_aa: CASSLAGTGGINSPLHF
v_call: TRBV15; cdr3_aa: CATSRDLKERETQYF
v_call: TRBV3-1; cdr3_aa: CACSKGLAGAFEQFF
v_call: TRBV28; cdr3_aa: CASSFNYGRRGGWAEAFF
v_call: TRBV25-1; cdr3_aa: CASSAPGGVYEQYF
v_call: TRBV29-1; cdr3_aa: CSVEVPNRGDNEQFF
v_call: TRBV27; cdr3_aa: CASSLFGGTTDTQYF
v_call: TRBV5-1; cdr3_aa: CASSLRPDDRGGSPLHF
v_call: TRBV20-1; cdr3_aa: CSASQGRTEAFF
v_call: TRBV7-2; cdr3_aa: CASSLGTNQYNEQFF
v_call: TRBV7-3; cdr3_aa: CASSLEGQDGGYTF
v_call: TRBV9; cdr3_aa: CASSVEPGNTEAFF
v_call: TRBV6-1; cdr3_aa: CASTKGVSYNEQFF
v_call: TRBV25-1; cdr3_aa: CASSHYGEQPQHF
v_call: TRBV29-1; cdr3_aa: CSVSPGDLDIQYF
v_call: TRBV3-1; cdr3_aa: CASSQGGQGYEQYF
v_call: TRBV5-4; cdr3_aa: CASSLVPSVGNEQFF
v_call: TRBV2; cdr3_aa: CASSDPVGLGGYTF
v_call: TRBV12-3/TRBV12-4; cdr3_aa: CASSLMSGTQPQHF
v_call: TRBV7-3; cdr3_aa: CASSKAGYTDTQYF
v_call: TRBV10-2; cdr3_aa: CASLDSGTGNTIYF
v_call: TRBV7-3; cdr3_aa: CASSFRSGSSYEQYF
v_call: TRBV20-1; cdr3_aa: CSAGGTLTYEQYF
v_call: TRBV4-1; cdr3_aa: CASSQRTARTEAFF
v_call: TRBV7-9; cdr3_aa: CASSPSSGRWGVQFF